This TCR beta chain was obtained from a study of cytomegalovirus exposure and HLA in healthy donors. Overall study context: Of around 410 genotyped donors, roughly 81% grouped in the Caucasian-associated ancestry cluster. Notes on the study in general: In vitro data verified three CMV-associated chains as specific for CMV antigens.

Remarks on this clone: Its antigen remains unknown.

The PCR was carried out with 60 Vbeta primers and 13 Jbeta primers. Sequenced by immunoSEQ multiplex PCR; TCRdb stores in-frame clones only, minus some. Among more than 50,000 clones listed, 70% were seen once. Germline V gene lookup returns CDR1 LGHNA and CDR2 YSLEER. Between the trimmed V and J ends, which lost 4 bases and 4 bases, there was a span of 14 bases. This CDR3 region has 14 residues. The sequence was obtained from a woman aged 55-69 years in good health and CMV-seropositive. Sequencing was performed on PBMCs. The chain employs TRBV4-3 and TRBJ2-7; a possible D gene is TRBD2 (6 bases). CDR3 bases: TGCGCCAGCAGCCGGGGGGACGGGATGTACGAGCAGTACTTC. Translating it yields CASSRGDGMYEQYF.